This T cell receptor (beta chain) emerged from a study of CD8+ T cells in alopecia areata. This clone was detected only a few times. Its antigen is unidentified. Whole-study results and caveats: Lesional scalp, notably in alopecia totalis/universalis, had clonality above that of normal scalp. Scalp samples also yield sequences of resident alphabeta T cells from normal skin.

RNA was extracted and reverse transcribed into cDNA as the sequencing template. Clones were sequenced by immunoSEQ multiplex PCR, and TCRdb holds only the in-frame ones, with some missing. The table records about 200,000 clones, approximately 53% of them present only once. Per germline, CDR1 LNHDA and CDR2 SQIVND (reference sequence). The CDR3 extends over 14 amino acids. Between the trimmed V and J ends, which lost 5 bases and 5 bases, there was a span of 15 bases. The source is a human donor in good health. The specimen sequenced was CD8+ T cells sorted from blood. The V call is TRBV19, the J call TRBJ1-2, with D possibly matching TRBD1 (6 bases). CDR3 region: CASSLEGVVYGYTF. CDR3 bases: TGTGCCAGTAGTCTGGAGGGGGTTGTATATGGCTACACCTTC.